Listed below are T cell receptor beta chains from one sample, sequenced in a study of blood T cell repertoires in COVID-19. Assay: immunoSEQ multiplex PCR; the TCRdb copy retains only in-frame clones and omits some. The sample consists of approximately 280,000 clones, around nine tenths of them appearing once. What was sequenced was peripheral blood. These receptors all come from a man aged 35-49 years with acute or convalescent COVID-19. CDR3s include the opening cysteine and the closing phenylalanine or tryptophan. Fields, in order: J gene, D gene, V gene, CDR3 protein. The D gene is left open where the match is weak.

j_call: TRBJ1-1; d_call: -; v_call: TRBV5-1; cdr3_aa: CASSTRTSSAPEAFF
j_call: TRBJ2-1; d_call: TRBD1; v_call: TRBV5-4; cdr3_aa: CASSFDRGGSYNEQFF
j_call: TRBJ1-3; d_call: -; v_call: TRBV10-3; cdr3_aa: CAIRQGTPGNTIYF
j_call: TRBJ1-2; d_call: -; v_call: TRBV6-4; cdr3_aa: CASSDYRGGYTF
j_call: TRBJ2-7; d_call: TRBD1; v_call: TRBV2; cdr3_aa: CASSYRQGAYEQYF
j_call: TRBJ1-3; d_call: -; v_call: TRBV6-1; cdr3_aa: CASSEVGGGSGNTIYF
j_call: TRBJ2-1; d_call: TRBD2; v_call: TRBV10-3; cdr3_aa: CAISGTSGGYNEQFF
j_call: TRBJ2-1; d_call: -; v_call: TRBV5-1; cdr3_aa: CASNPMTGNEQFF
j_call: TRBJ1-3; d_call: -; v_call: TRBV2; cdr3_aa: CASSGGGRWNRPHSGNTIYF
j_call: TRBJ2-7; d_call: -; v_call: TRBV7-9; cdr3_aa: CASSSYGGTGYSSYEQYF
j_call: TRBJ2-1; d_call: TRBD1; v_call: TRBV24-1; cdr3_aa: CATSGNAGTGVYNEQFF
j_call: TRBJ1-1; d_call: TRBD1; v_call: TRBV5-1; cdr3_aa: CASSADRAAEAFF
j_call: TRBJ1-2; d_call: -; v_call: TRBV2; cdr3_aa: CASSGGFSNYGYTF
j_call: TRBJ1-2; d_call: TRBD1; v_call: TRBV11-2; cdr3_aa: CASSLDTGGYGYTF
j_call: TRBJ1-2; d_call: -; v_call: TRBV2; cdr3_aa: CASSTLQGIHGYTF
j_call: TRBJ1-1; d_call: -; v_call: TRBV7-2; cdr3_aa: CASSLGTAVEAFF
j_call: TRBJ1-2; d_call: TRBD1; v_call: TRBV5-4; cdr3_aa: CASSIGTANYGYTF
j_call: TRBJ2-1; d_call: -; v_call: TRBV2; cdr3_aa: CASSERRSSYNEQFF
j_call: TRBJ2-4; d_call: TRBD1; v_call: TRBV7-2; cdr3_aa: CASSHQTGTNIQYF
j_call: TRBJ1-6; d_call: -; v_call: TRBV11-2; cdr3_aa: CASSLRGAGNSPLHF
j_call: TRBJ2-3; d_call: TRBD2; v_call: TRBV7-9; cdr3_aa: CASSYRLAVGDTQYF
j_call: TRBJ2-1; d_call: -; v_call: TRBV7-9; cdr3_aa: CASSLNGGYNEQFF
j_call: TRBJ1-2; d_call: -; v_call: TRBV2; cdr3_aa: CASNRQLNYGYTF
j_call: TRBJ2-7; d_call: -; v_call: TRBV10-1; cdr3_aa: CASSESGGLWEQYF
j_call: TRBJ2-7; d_call: -; v_call: TRBV3-1/TRBV3-2; cdr3_aa: CASSQVAGSSYEQYF
j_call: TRBJ2-1; d_call: -; v_call: TRBV2; cdr3_aa: CASSSSRGPYNEQFF
j_call: TRBJ2-3; d_call: -; v_call: TRBV11-2; cdr3_aa: CASSQRTGTDTQYF
j_call: TRBJ2-7; d_call: -; v_call: TRBV19; cdr3_aa: CASSPSRDEQYF
j_call: TRBJ2-6; d_call: TRBD1; v_call: TRBV5-1; cdr3_aa: CASSLGGQGPYGANVLTF
j_call: TRBJ2-2; d_call: -; v_call: TRBV19; cdr3_aa: CASKQGVGAGELFF
j_call: TRBJ2-7; d_call: TRBD1; v_call: TRBV7-3; cdr3_aa: CASSLSAGGEQYF
j_call: TRBJ2-7; d_call: -; v_call: TRBV6-4; cdr3_aa: CASRADSLGGYEQYF
j_call: TRBJ2-1; d_call: TRBD2; v_call: TRBV5-1; cdr3_aa: CASSSSSGSYNEQFF
j_call: TRBJ2-7; d_call: -; v_call: TRBV10-1; cdr3_aa: CASSQTRGGEQYF
j_call: TRBJ1-1; d_call: -; v_call: TRBV11-2; cdr3_aa: CASSLGHGPVTEAFF
j_call: TRBJ1-3; d_call: -; v_call: TRBV19; cdr3_aa: CASRKGRGSGNTIYF
j_call: TRBJ1-1; d_call: -; v_call: TRBV27; cdr3_aa: CASSSDRRIMNTEAFF
j_call: TRBJ1-1; d_call: -; v_call: TRBV3-1/TRBV3-2; cdr3_aa: CASSQDSASVNTEAFF
j_call: TRBJ1-2; d_call: -; v_call: TRBV6-2/TRBV6-3; cdr3_aa: CASSRLEGAGYGYTF
j_call: TRBJ2-7; d_call: TRBD1; v_call: TRBV11-2; cdr3_aa: CASSEGQISYEQYF
j_call: TRBJ1-4; d_call: -; v_call: TRBV19; cdr3_aa: CACAISGGPEKLFF
j_call: TRBJ2-3; d_call: TRBD2; v_call: TRBV5-1; cdr3_aa: CASSGIAGEDTQYF
j_call: TRBJ2-6; d_call: -; v_call: TRBV5-4; cdr3_aa: CASSLAGANVLTF
j_call: TRBJ2-3; d_call: -; v_call: TRBV5-1; cdr3_aa: CASSLRENPTDTQYF
j_call: TRBJ2-7; d_call: -; v_call: TRBV11-2; cdr3_aa: CASSLRPGLTPYEQYF
j_call: TRBJ1-2; d_call: -; v_call: TRBV9; cdr3_aa: CASSVALGGNGYTF
j_call: TRBJ1-1; d_call: -; v_call: TRBV12-3/TRBV12-4; cdr3_aa: CASSLRGNTEAFF
j_call: TRBJ1-2; d_call: -; v_call: TRBV6-5; cdr3_aa: CASSYSKGHGYTF
j_call: TRBJ2-1; d_call: TRBD2; v_call: TRBV7-6; cdr3_aa: CASSLSVWRGDNEQFF
j_call: TRBJ1-2; d_call: TRBD1; v_call: TRBV3-1/TRBV3-2; cdr3_aa: CASSPLDRFNYGYTF
j_call: TRBJ1-3; d_call: -; v_call: TRBV6-5; cdr3_aa: CASSYSSTYSGNTIYF
j_call: TRBJ2-2; d_call: TRBD2; v_call: TRBV30; cdr3_aa: CAWRTSGVNTGELFF
j_call: TRBJ2-2; d_call: -; v_call: TRBV5-1; cdr3_aa: CASSLEAGETGELFF
j_call: TRBJ1-4; d_call: -; v_call: TRBV5-4; cdr3_aa: CASSLGQREKLFF
j_call: TRBJ2-4; d_call: -; v_call: TRBV4-2; cdr3_aa: CASSQDKERNKNIQYF
j_call: TRBJ2-1; d_call: TRBD2; v_call: TRBV5-1; cdr3_aa: CASSLAALAGGRYNEQFF
j_call: TRBJ1-1; d_call: -; v_call: TRBV5-4; cdr3_aa: CASSPRSRDTEAFF
j_call: TRBJ2-7; d_call: -; v_call: TRBV2; cdr3_aa: CASSGAASYEQYF
j_call: TRBJ1-5; d_call: -; v_call: TRBV7-2; cdr3_aa: CASSLGSGEPQHF